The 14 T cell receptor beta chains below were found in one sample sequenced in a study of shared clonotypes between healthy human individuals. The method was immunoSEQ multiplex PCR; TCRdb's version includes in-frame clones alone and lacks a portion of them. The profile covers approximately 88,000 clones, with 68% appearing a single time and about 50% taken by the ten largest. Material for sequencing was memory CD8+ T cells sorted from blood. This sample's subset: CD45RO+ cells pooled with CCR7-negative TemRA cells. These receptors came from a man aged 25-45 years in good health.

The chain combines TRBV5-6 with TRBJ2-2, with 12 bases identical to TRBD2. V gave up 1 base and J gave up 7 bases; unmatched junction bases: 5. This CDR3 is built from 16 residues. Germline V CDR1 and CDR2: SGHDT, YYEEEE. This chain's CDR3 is CASSLTASGRDGELFF. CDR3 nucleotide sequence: TGTGCCAGCAGCTTGACGGCTAGCGGGAGGGACGGGGAGCTGTTTTTT.

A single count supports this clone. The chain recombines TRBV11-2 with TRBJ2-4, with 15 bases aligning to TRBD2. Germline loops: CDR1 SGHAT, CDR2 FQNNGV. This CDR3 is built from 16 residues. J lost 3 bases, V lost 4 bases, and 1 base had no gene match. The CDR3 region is CASSWTSGRVKNIQYF. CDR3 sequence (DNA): TGTGCCAGCAGCTGGACTAGCGGGAGGGTCAAAAACATTCAGTACTTC.

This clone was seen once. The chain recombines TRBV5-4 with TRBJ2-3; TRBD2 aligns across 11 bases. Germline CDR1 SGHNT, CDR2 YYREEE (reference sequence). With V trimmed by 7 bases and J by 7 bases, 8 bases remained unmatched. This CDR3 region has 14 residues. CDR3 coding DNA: TGTGCCAGCGGCATCACTAGCGGGAGACATACGCAGTATTTT. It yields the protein CASGITSGRHTQYF.

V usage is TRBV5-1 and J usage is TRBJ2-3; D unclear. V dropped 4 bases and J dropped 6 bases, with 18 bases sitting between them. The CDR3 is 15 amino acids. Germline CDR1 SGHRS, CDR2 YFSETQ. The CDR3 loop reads CASSAESIVTDTQYF. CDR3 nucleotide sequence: TGCGCCAGCAGCGCCGAATCGATTGTAACGGATACGCAGTATTTT.

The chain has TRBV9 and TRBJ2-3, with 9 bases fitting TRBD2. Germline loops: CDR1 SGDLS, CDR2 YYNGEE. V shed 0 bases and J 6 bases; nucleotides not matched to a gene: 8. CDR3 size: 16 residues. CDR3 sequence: CASSVVDSGSGDTQYF. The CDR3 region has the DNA TGTGCCAGCAGCGTAGTTGATAGCGGGAGCGGGGATACGCAGTATTTT.

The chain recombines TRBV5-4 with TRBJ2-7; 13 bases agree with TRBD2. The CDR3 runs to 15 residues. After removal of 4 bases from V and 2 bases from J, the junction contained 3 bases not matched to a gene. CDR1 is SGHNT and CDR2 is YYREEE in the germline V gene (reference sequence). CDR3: CASSPTSGRAYEQYF. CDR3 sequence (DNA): TGTGCCAGCAGCCCTACTAGCGGGAGGGCCTACGAGCAGTACTTC. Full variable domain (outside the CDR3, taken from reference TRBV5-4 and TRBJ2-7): ETGVTQSPTHLIKTRGQQVTLRCSSQSGHNTVSWYQQALGQGPQFIFQYYREEENGRGNFPPRFSGLQFPNYSSELNVNALELDDSALYLCASSPTSGRAYEQYFGPGTRLTVT.

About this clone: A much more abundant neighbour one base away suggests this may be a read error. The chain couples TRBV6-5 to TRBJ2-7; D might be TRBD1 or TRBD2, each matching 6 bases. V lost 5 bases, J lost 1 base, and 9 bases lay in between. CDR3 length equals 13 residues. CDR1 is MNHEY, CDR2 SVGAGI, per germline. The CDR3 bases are TGTGCCAGCAGTGAAGGGGGGTCCTACGAGCAGTACTTC. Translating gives CASSEGGSYEQYF.

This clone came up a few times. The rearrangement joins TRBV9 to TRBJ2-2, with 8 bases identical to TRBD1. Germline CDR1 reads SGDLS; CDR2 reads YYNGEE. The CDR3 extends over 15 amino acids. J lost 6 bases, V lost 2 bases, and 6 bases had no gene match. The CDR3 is CASSVETGEAGELFF. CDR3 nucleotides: TGTGCCAGCAGCGTTGAGACAGGGGAGGCCGGGGAGCTGTTTTTT.

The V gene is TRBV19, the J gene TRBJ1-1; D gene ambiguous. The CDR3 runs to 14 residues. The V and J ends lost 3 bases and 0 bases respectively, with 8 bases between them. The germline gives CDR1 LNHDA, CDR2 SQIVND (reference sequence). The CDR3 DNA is TGTGCCAGTAGTATTCGCAGTTTGAACACTGAAGCTTTCTTT. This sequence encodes CASSIRSLNTEAFF.

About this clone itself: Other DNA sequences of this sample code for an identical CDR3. CDR3: CASSYAYEQYF. The CDR3 DNA is TGTGCCAGCAGTTACGCCTACGAGCAGTACTTC. This chain joins TRBV6-5 and TRBJ2-7; no clear D gene. The CDR3 covers 11 residues. V was pared by 2 bases and J by 2 bases, with 1 base between. Germline loops: CDR1 MNHEY, CDR2 SVGAGI.

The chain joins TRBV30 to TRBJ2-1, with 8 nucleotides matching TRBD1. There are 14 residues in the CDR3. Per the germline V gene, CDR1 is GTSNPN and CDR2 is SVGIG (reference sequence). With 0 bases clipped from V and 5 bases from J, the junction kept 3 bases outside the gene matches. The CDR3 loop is CAWSVSTGDNEQFF. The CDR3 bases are TGTGCCTGGAGTGTTTCGACAGGGGACAATGAGCAGTTCTTC.

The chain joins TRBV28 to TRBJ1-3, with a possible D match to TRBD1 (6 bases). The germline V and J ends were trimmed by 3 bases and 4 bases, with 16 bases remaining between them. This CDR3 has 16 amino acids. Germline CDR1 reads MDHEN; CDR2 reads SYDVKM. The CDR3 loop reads CASSFQGSRVGNTIYF. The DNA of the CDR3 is TGTGCCAGCAGTTTTCAGGGGTCCCGGGTGGGAAACACCATATATTTT.

CDR3 nucleotide sequence: TGCGCCAGCAGCTTGGATCAGAAGCAGTTCTTC. It translates to CASSLDQKQFF. V is TRBV5-1 and J is TRBJ2-1, with D uncertain. V dropped 0 bases and J dropped 11 bases, with 6 bases sitting between them. The CDR3 is made up of 11 amino acids. Germline CDR1 SGHRS, CDR2 YFSETQ.

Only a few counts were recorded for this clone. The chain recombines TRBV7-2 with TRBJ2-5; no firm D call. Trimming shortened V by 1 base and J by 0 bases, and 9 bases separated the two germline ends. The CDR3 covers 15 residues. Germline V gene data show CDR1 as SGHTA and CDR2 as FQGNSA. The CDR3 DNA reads TGTGCCAGCAGCTTAGGCTTCGGCTACCAAGAGACCCAGTACTTC. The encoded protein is CASSLGFGYQETQYF.